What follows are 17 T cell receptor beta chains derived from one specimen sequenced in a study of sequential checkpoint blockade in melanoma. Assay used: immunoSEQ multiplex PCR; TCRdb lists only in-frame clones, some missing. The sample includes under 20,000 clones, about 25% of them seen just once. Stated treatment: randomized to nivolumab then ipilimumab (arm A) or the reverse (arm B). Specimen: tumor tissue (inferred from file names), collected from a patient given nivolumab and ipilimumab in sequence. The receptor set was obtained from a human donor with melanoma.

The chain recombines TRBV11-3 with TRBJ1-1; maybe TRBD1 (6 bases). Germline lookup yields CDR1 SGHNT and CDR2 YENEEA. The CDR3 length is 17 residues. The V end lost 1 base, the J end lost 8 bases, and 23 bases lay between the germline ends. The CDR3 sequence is CASSLVLKLQGGFEAFF. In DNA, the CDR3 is TGTGCCAGCAGCTTAGTTTTAAAGTTACAGGGCGGTTTCGAAGCTTTCTTT.

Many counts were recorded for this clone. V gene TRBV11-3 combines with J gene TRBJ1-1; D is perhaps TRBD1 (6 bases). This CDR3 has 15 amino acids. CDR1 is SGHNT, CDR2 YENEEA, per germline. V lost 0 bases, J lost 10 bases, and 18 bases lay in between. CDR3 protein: CASSLDFRGGWSAFF. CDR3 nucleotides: TGTGCCAGCAGCTTAGATTTCAGGGGAGGGTGGTCAGCTTTCTTT.

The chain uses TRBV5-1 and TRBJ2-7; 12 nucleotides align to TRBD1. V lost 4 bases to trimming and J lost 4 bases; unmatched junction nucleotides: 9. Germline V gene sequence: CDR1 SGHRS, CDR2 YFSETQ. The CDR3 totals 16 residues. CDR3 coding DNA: TGCGCCAGCAGCATGCCGGGACAGGGGGCGAGATACGAGCAGTACTTC. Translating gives CASSMPGQGARYEQYF.

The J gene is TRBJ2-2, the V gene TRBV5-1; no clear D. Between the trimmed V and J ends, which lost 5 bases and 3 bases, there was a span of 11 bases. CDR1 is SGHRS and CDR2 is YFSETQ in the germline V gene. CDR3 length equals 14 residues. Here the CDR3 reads CASRGTGDTGELFF. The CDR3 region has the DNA TGCGCCAGCAGGGGAACGGGCGACACCGGGGAGCTGTTTTTT.

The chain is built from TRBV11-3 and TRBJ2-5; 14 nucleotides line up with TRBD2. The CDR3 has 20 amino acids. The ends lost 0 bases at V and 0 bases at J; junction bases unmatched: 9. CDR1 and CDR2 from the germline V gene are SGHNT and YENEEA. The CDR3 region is CASSLDPGLAGGLYQETQYF. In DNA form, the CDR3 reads TGTGCCAGCAGCTTAGATCCCGGACTAGCGGGAGGATTGTACCAAGAGACCCAGTACTTC.

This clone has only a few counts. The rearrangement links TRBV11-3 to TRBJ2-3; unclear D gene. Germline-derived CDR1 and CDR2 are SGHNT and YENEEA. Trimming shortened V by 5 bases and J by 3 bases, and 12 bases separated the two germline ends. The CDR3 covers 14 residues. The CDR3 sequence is CASSQRLNTDTQYF. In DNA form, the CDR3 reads TGTGCCAGCAGCCAACGACTTAATACAGATACGCAGTATTTT.

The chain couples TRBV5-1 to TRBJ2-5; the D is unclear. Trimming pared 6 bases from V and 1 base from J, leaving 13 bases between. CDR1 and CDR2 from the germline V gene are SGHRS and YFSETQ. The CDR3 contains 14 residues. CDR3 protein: CASKLRSSQETQYF. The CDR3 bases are TGCGCCAGCAAGCTCCGAAGTAGCCAAGAGACCCAGTACTTC.

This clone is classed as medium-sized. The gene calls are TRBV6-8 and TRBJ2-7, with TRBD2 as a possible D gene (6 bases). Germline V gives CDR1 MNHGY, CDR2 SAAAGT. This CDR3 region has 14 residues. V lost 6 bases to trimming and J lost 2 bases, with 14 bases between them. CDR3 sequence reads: CASSPGDGPYEQYF. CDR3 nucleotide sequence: TGTGCCAGCAGCCCGGGGGACGGTCCCTACGAGCAGTACTTC.

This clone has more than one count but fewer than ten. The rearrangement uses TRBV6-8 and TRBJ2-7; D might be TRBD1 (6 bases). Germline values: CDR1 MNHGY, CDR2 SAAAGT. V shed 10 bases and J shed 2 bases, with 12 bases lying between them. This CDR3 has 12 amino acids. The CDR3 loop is CAIRDKAYEQYF. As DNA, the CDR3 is TGTGCCATCAGGGACAAAGCCTACGAGCAGTACTTC.

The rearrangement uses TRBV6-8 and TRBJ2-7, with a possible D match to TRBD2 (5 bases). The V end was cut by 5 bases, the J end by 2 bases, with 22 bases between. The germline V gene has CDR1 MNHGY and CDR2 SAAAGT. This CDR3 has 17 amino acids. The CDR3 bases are TGTGCCAGCAGTGCGAACTTACTAGGCACTTCCACCTACGAGCAGTACTTC. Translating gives CASSANLLGTSTYEQYF.

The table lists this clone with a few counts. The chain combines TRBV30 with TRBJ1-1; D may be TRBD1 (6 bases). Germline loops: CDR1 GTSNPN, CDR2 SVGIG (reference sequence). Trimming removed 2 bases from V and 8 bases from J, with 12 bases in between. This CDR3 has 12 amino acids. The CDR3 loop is CAWSSTGREAFF. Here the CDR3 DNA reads TGTGCCTGGAGTTCTACAGGGAGAGAAGCTTTCTTT.

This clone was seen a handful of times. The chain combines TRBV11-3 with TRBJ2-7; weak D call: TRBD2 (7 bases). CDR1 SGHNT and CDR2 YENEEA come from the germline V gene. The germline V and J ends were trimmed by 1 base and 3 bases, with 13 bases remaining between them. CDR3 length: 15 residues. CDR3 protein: CASSLVGGRVYEQYF. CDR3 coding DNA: TGTGCCAGCAGCTTAGTCGGGGGGCGCGTCTACGAGCAGTACTTC.

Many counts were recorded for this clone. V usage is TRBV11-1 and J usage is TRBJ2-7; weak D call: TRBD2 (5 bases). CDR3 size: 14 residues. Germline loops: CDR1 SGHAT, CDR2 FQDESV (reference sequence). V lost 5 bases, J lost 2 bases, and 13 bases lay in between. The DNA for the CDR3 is TGTGCCAGCAGCCCCAGCGGACGCCCCTACGAGCAGTACTTC. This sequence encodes CASSPSGRPYEQYF.

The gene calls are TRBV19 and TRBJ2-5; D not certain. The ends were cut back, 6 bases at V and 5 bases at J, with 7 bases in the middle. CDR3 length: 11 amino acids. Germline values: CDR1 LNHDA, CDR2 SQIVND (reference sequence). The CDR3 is CASSSLETQYF. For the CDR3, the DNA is TGTGCCAGTAGCAGTCTGGAGACCCAGTACTTC. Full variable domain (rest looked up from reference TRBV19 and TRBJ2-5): DGGITQSPKYLFRKEGQNVTLSCEQNLNHDAMYWYRQDPGQGLRLIYYSQIVNDFQKGDIAEGYSVSREKKESFPLTVTSAQKNPTAFYLCASSSLETQYFGPGTRLLVL.

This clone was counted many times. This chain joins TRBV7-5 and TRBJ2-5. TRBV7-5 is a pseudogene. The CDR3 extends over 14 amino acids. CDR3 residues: CASSLNFVGETQYF. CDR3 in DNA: TGTGCCAGCAGCTTAAACTTCGTGGGGGAGACCCAGTACTTC.

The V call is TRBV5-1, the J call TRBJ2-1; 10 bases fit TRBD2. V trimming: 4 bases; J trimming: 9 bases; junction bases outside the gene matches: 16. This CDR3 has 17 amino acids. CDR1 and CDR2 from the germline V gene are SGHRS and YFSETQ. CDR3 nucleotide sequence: TGCGCCAGCAGCCCTTTTGGGACTAGCGAGGGAGAAGGTGAGCAGTTCTTC. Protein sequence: CASSPFGTSEGEGEQFF.

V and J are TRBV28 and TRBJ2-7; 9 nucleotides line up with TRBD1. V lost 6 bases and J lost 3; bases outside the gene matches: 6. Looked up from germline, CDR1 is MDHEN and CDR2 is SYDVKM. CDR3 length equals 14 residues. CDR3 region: CASRTGTGRYEQYF. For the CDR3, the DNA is TGTGCCAGCAGGACCGGGACAGGGCGCTACGAGCAGTACTTC.